This T cell receptor beta chain appears in the sequencing data of a study of cytomegalovirus exposure and HLA in healthy donors. Data came from immunoSEQ multiplex PCR; TCRdb stores just in-frame clones and leaves some out. The sample shows approximately 65,000 clones, roughly 95% of them seen only once. General observations from the study: The authors enumerated around 150 TCR beta chains as linked to cytomegalovirus.

This clone appeared a single time. The antigen is not known. The clonotype was recovered from a woman aged 18-29 years in good health and CMV-seropositive. Sample: PBMCs.

The CDR3 sequence: CASSQQGGSYNEQFF. The DNA of the CDR3 is TGTGCCAGCAGCCAACAGGGGGGATCCTACAATGAGCAGTTCTTC. V is TRBV14 and J is TRBJ2-1; maybe TRBD1 (7 bases). The germline V gene has CDR1 SGHDN and CDR2 FVKESK. V was clipped by 2 bases and J by 1 base, with 9 bases between them. There are 15 residues in the CDR3.